A single sample gave rise to the 9 T cell receptor beta chains below, sequenced in a study of lung T cells in sarcoidosis with Löfgren's syndrome. MiXCR was run by TCRdb on the reads, yielding one entry per CDR3 protein. This sample has roughly 63,000 distinct CDR3 sequences, with over 20% found just once. The sample comprised CD4+ T cells from PBMCs. The receptors were gathered from a human donor with sarcoidosis (Löfgren's syndrome or another form), or a control subject (not recorded which).

This clonotype was picked up many times. This chain uses TRBV14 with TRBJ1-6; D is unresolved. Germline V lookup: CDR1 SGHDN, CDR2 FVKESK. The CDR3 has 15 amino acids. V was trimmed by 1 base and J by 7 bases, leaving 11 bases between them. The CDR3 sequence is CASSQALRGNSPLHF. The CDR3 DNA follows: TGTGCCAGCAGCCAAGCCCTGCGCGGGAATTCACCCCTCCACTTT. The full variable domain, in which reference TRBV14 and TRBJ1-6 provide the parts outside the CDR3, is EAGVTQFPSHSVIEKGQTVTLRCDPISGHDNLYWYRRVMGKEIKFLLHFVKESKQDESGMPNNRFLAERTGGTYSTLKVQPAELEDSGVYFCASSQALRGNSPLHFGNGTRLTVT.

This clonotype appeared many times. The genes are TRBV6-1 and TRBJ2-3; D unresolved. This CDR3 contains 14 residues. Between the trimmed V and J ends, which lost 3 bases and 0 bases, there was a span of 7 bases. Germline lookup yields CDR1 MNHNS and CDR2 SASEGT. The CDR3 loop reads CASSEMSSTDTQYF. DNA of the CDR3: TGTGCCAGCAGTGAGATGAGCAGCACAGATACGCAGTATTTT.

Only a few counts were recorded for this clonotype. V and J are TRBV3-1 and TRBJ2-3; 7 nucleotides line up with TRBD2. Germline CDR1 LGHDT, CDR2 YNNKEL (reference sequence). V shed 1 base, J shed 1 base, and the junction held 2 bases outside the gene matches. The CDR3 totals 15 residues. The CDR3 DNA sequence: TGTGCCAGCAGCCAAGGACTAGCCGGCACAGATACGCAGTATTTT. It encodes CASSQGLAGTDTQYF.

The rearrangement uses TRBV12-3 or TRBV12-4 and TRBJ1-2, with D perhaps TRBD1 (6 bases). The CDR3 is 15 amino acids. The germline V and J ends were trimmed by 9 bases and 4 bases, with 21 bases remaining between them. The CDR3: CASTGGAGKLYGYTF. The CDR3 nucleotides are TGTGCCAGTACCGGGGGGGCTGGGAAACTCTATGGCTACACCTTC.

This clonotype was detected ten times or more. This chain joins TRBV20-1 and TRBJ2-3; D call uncertain. The V gene's germline CDR1 is DFQATT and CDR2 SNEGSKA (reference sequence). The CDR3 totals 15 residues. The germline V and J ends were trimmed by 2 bases and 0 bases, with 12 bases remaining between them. The CDR3 DNA is TGCAGTGCTAGACGTGGGTCAGCTAGCACAGATACGCAGTATTTT. It codes for CSARRGSASTDTQYF.

This clonotype was detected ten times or more. The rearrangement uses TRBV27 and TRBJ2-3; possibly TRBD1 for D (6 bases). The ends were cut back, 4 bases at V and 2 bases at J, with 10 bases in the middle. The CDR3 has 14 amino acids. Germline V lookup: CDR1 MNHEY, CDR2 SMNVEV (reference sequence). CDR3 amino acids: CASSWGLDTDTQYF. For the CDR3, the DNA is TGTGCCAGCAGTTGGGGGCTGGACACAGATACGCAGTATTTT.

With respect to this clonotype: One junction end does not reproduce the germline sequence, and a read error may be involved. CDR3 DNA: TGTGCCAGCAGCCACGGGCGGGCAGGGTGTACAGATACGCGGTATTTT. This translates into CASSHGRAGCTDTRYF. The chain couples TRBV4-2 to TRBJ2-3; D assignment may be TRBD1 or TRBD2 (5 bases each). CDR3 length equals 16 residues. From germline, CDR1 is LGHNA and CDR2 YNFKEQ.

Turning to this clonotype: Compared with germline, one end of the junction differs, possibly owing to a read error. The chain recombines TRBV7-9 with TRBJ2-4, with 16 bases matching TRBD2. The length of the CDR3 is 20 residues. CDR1 and CDR2 from the germline V gene are SEHNR and FQNEAQ (reference sequence). The CDR3 region is CASSSYGTSGRALAENIQYF. The DNA for the CDR3 is TGTGCCAGCAGCTCTTACGGGACTAGCGGGAGGGCCCTAGCCGAAAACATTCAGTACTTC.

About this clonotype itself: A much larger clone is a single base away; this may be a read error. The chain has TRBV20-1 and TRBJ1-2; D is ambiguous. CDR3 length equals 12 residues. Germline CDR1 is DFQATT and CDR2 is SNEGSKA (reference sequence). CDR3 DNA: TGCAGTGCGGACCCCACGAGCTATGTCTACACCTTC. This codes for CSADPTSYVYTF.